This TCR beta chain is drawn from a study of cytomegalovirus exposure and HLA in healthy donors (dated by TCRdb to about 2017). Looking at the study overall: An earlier analysis of about 530 of the donors reported around 280 Gb of sequence data and 95 million to 130 million unique TCR beta sequences obtained from around 170 million T cells. Besides the first cohort of approximately 670 subjects, a separate validation cohort made up of about 120 different subjects was used. An early release that covered roughly 600 HLA-typed donors contained approximately 300 gigabases of sequencing data and tens of millions of unique TCR sequences. Typing coverage differed by locus: A, B, C, DRB1 and DQB1 were typed in about 620-630 donors, DQA1 in roughly 500, DPA1 in some 600, and DPB1 in 400 to 490. Class I and class II HLA loci were covered by the typing at four-digit resolution. An earlier analysis of fewer than 750 of the donors used high-throughput TCR beta sequencing to judge whether each TCR beta V gene segment behaved as functional or pseudogenic. Using immunosequencing, the study profiled T cell repertoires from about 620 subjects and related those repertoires to cytomegalovirus serostatus. To study patterns of TCR occurrence, a later analysis re-analyzed previously published TCR beta repertoires from around 670 donors and added high-resolution HLA genotyping. Rather than using new phenotypic data, the later analysis identified candidate immune exposures from TCR beta sequences and from how often those sequences occurred across donors. Roughly 5 DR-DQ haplotypes were treated as single units for association and clustering because of strong linkage in the cohort. The study was designed to test whether signatures of past pathogen exposure could be identified by cataloging public T cell receptors. Across some 400 genotyped donors of the cohort, an average of approximately 240,000 unique TCR beta nucleotide sequences per donor were sequenced, and roughly a sixth of those sequences were non-productive. A later genetic analysis took genome-wide SNP genotypes for about three fifths of the roughly 700 donors and used that subset as a discovery cohort. The study combined high-throughput TCR immunosequencing, statistical association of individual TCRs with disease status, and machine learning to predict cytomegalovirus infection status. Donor age, sex, ethnicity and CMV serostatus were collected together with the repertoire data. Every repertoire in the discovery cohort had been generated on one and the same sequencing platform. Of the approximately 400 genotyped donors, roughly 80% were placed in the genetic ancestry cluster associated with self-reported Caucasian donors.

Here is what the overall study found, with its caveats: A cluster of highly shared sequence variants was judged likely to be a technical artifact of the sequencing pipeline. According to the authors, the approach could potentially be generalized to other disease states and immunological phenotypes. CMV serostatus was the only immune exposure information available for the cohort. In a later genetic analysis, fewer N-insertions in productive TCRs were reported among donors in an Asian-associated ancestry cluster than the roughly 700-donor mean. Seventeen rarely observed V segments, including chromosome 9 orphons, were excluded from the earlier analysis of about 600 of the donors because counts were too low. A further reported finding was that TCR beta sequences accurately predicted the HLA-A and HLA-B alleles for most subjects in the first cohort. Most TCR sequences were seen in very few donors, while some public TCRs were found in many individuals. In the study, some 180 TCR beta chains were listed as associated with cytomegalovirus. Presence/absence analyses assumed roughly uniform sequencing depth across donors, an assumption that may not hold. A later analysis associated 15,000 to 20,000 TCR beta sequences with specific HLA alleles at a false discovery rate of 0.05. Broadly in line with IMGT annotations, most TCR beta V segments showed up in productive rearrangements about 87% or about 30% of the time in an earlier analysis of around 600 of the donors. A later genetic analysis associated a missense DCLRE1C variant with V-gene and J-gene trimming of TCR beta chains, and an independent cohort replicated the association. Several of the top co-occurrence clusters appeared to be linked to parvovirus B19, influenza, CMV and Epstein-Barr virus, according to a later analysis. Assigning TCR associations to individual alleles was difficult when HLA alleles, especially DR and DQ, strongly co-occurred. A later analysis found that HLA-associated TCR beta chains were more clonally expanded and had lower generation probabilities than equally common non-associated chains. A few of the identified cytomegalovirus-associated TCR beta chains were confirmed in vitro to be specific for cytomegalovirus antigens. The classifier was reported to diagnose cytomegalovirus status with high specificity and sensitivity in both the original and validation cohorts. Some IMGT-functional V segments, including TRBV6-2 and TRBV6-3, could not be distinguished by the 87-base-pair reads and were therefore excluded. Correlated functional status among segregating V segments might reflect linkage disequilibrium, but an unknown experimental factor could not be ruled out. According to a later analysis, most CMV-associated TCR beta chains appeared to be HLA-restricted, and the HLA associations seemed to be driven largely by CMV exposure. Because HLA typing was unavailable for some donors at each locus, only the typed subset was used in association tests. The cohort was sequenced for TCR beta chains only, and without alpha or paired-chain data the features that could be detected were limited. According to a later analysis, TCR association rates differed among HLA loci, with DRB1 alleles showing the most associated TCRs and HLA-C alleles showing the fewest.

From cysteine to phenylalanine, the CDR3 is 14 amino acids long. Kept here is only the CDR3 DNA, which spans 42 bases and is read in frame from base 1. CDR1 is given as SGHNT and CDR2 as YENEEA, both from the germline V gene. The germline ends are 12 bases apart after V is trimmed by 3 bases and J by 7 bases. In the case of this clone: It lacks a known antigen.

Library preparation used the immunoSEQ multiplex PCR assay. The multiplex PCR relied on a mix of 60 forward primers for TCR Vbeta segments and 13 reverse primers for TCR Jbeta segments. The CDR3 region of rearranged TCR beta genes was amplified from genomic DNA by a multiplex PCR assay. Amplified TCR beta libraries were sequenced as 87-base-pair reads on the Illumina HiSeq System. On the study's bioinformatics: Across the roughly 640 repertoires, a later analysis counted around 80 million unique TCR beta chains, 9 million to 14 million of which were shared by at least two donors. A nearest-neighbor algorithm error-corrected the raw reads and collapsed the reads into unique sequences, merging closely related sequences to remove PCR and sequencing errors. Alignment of CDR3 sequences to IMGT reference sequences was used to assign V, D and J gene segments. For a sequence to be retained, a match of at least six nucleotides to both a V gene segment and a J gene segment was required. Rearrangements were called productive when the CDR3 lacked stop codons and stayed in frame with V and J; all others were non-productive. Following IMGT convention, CDR3 was defined as the stretch from the second conserved V-encoded cysteine to the conserved J-encoded phenylalanine. Sequences without an unambiguous match to a single V gene segment were excluded from the earlier analysis of a few hundred of the donors. An earlier analysis of 587 of the donors called V segments functional above 56.7% productive rearrangements and segregating when the between-donor standard deviation exceeded 5%. A statistical classification framework was developed to diagnose cytomegalovirus status using the catalog of TCR beta chain sequences. V and J gene assignment, in a later analysis, came from comparing TCR nucleotide sequences with IMGT/GENE-DB human TR gene sequences. In a later analysis, CDR3 sequences and most-parsimonious VDJ recombination scenarios were assigned using the TCRdist pipeline. In a later analysis, every TCR beta chain was defined by the combination of its CDR3 amino acid sequence and its V-gene family, and reads without a unique V-gene family were dropped. As a way to deal with suspected cross-contamination and a sequencing artifact, a later analysis dropped 450 to 600 nucleotide sequences that were highly shared and had low generation probability. In a later analysis, a clonal expansion index for each public chain was calculated from normalized within-repertoire ranks of inferred template counts. In a later analysis, generation probabilities were computed using a VDJ recombination model fitted to out-of-frame rearrangements, and the results were checked against IGoR. A later analysis scored TCR-TCR, TCR-HLA and TCR-CMV co-occurrence with hypergeometric tests, applying a repertoire-size bias correction to TCR pairs. A later analysis estimated false discovery rates by permuting HLA or CMV assignments 20 times. In a later analysis, co-occurring TCRs were grouped using DBSCAN, and TCRdist sequence similarity was added for clustering within HLA-allele-positive subsets. Repertoires with fewer than 30,000 or more than 120,000 public chains were left out of co-occurrence clustering, as were about 5 repertoires with anomalous nucleotide sharing. The immuneACCESS repertoire file appears here via TCRdb, limited to in-frame rearrangements. These files lack a portion of the clones; in checked studies, under half of the deficit traces to unresolved V genes, and the cause of the others is not known. The V and J calls and clone size are taken from that table; D and trimming were inferred from the DNA. The sample's records list fewer than 200,000 clones. Together, the top ten hold approximately 6.5% of the sample.

The cohort comprised 666 healthy bone marrow donors. At the time of sampling, all cohort members were nominally healthy, though unrecorded immune exposures were likely present. The donor was CMV seronegative and belonged to the group of roughly 330 seronegative cohort members. Every donor gave a peripheral blood sample, and the peripheral blood mononuclear cells from that sample were used for TCR beta sequencing. Genomic DNA was extracted from the blood cell samples with the Qiagen DNeasy Blood Extraction Kit. Sequencing used PBMCs. The TCR originated in a man under 40 in good health and CMV-seronegative. This sequence uses TRBV11-3 and TRBJ2-2; TRBD2 is a weak D gene call, 5 bases matching. The DNA sequence follows: TGTGCCAGCAGCTTCCGGGATGGGAACGGGGAGCTGTTTTTT. It is translated as CASSFRDGNGELFF.